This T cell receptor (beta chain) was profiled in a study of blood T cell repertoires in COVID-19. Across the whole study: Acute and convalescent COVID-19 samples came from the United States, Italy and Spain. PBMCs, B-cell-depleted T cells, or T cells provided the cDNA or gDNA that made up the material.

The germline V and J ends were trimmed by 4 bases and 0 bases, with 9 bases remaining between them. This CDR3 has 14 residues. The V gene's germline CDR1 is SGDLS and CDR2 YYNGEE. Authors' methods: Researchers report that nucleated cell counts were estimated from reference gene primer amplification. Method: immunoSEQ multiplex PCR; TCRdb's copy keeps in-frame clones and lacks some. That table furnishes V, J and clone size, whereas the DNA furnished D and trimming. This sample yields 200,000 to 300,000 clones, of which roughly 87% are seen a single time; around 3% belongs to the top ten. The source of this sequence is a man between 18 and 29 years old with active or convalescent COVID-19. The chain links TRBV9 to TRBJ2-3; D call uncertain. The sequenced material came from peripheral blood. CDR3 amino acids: CASSLRASTDTQYF. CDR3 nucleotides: TGTGCCAGCAGCTTGAGAGCGAGCACAGATACGCAGTATTTT. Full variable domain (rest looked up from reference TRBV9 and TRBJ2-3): DSGVTQTPKHLITATGQRVTLRCSPRSGDLSVYWYQQSLDQGLQFLIQYYNGEERAKGNILERFSAQQFPDLHSELNLSSLELGDSALYFCASSLRASTDTQYFGPGTRLTVL.